This is a list of T cell receptor beta chains from one sample in a study of neurological immune-mediated disorders. TCRdb re-called the 5' RACE reads with MiXCR, one entry per CDR3 protein. This sample yields tens of thousands of distinct CDR3 sequences, of which around 4.5% are seen a single time; 5.7% belongs to the top ten. Input material: PBMCs. These receptors originate from a woman aged 55-70 years with multiple sclerosis. Both conserved end residues are trimmed from each CDR3.

v_gene: TRBV6-1
CDR3aa: AISRFSYNEQF

v_gene: TRBV20-1
CDR3aa: SARSRDRGNTIY

v_gene: TRBV4-1
CDR3aa: ASSQDFYLSTDTQY

v_gene: TRBV24-1
CDR3aa: ATSDPSTGTDTQY

v_gene: TRBV27
CDR3aa: ASSTWGWTDTQY

v_gene: TRBV20-1
CDR3aa: SARDFGPGSYEQY

v_gene: TRBV5-1
CDR3aa: ASSLEGTAANSPLH

v_gene: TRBV5-1
CDR3aa: ASSWGAGLSGANVLT

v_gene: TRBV12-3/TRBV12-4
CDR3aa: ASSLDRVIGEAF

v_gene: TRBV5-1
CDR3aa: ASSSPDSRLDTQY

v_gene: TRBV10-2
CDR3aa: ASSELGLAAKETQY

v_gene: TRBV20-1
CDR3aa: SAEFTASGAF

v_gene: TRBV7-9
CDR3aa: ASSFLQGNVETQY

v_gene: TRBV4-1
CDR3aa: ASSQPSGGYDEQF

v_gene: TRBV7-3
CDR3aa: ASSLQGGDTEAF

v_gene: TRBV7-8
CDR3aa: ASSALAGGQDEQF

v_gene: TRBV7-9
CDR3aa: ASSPHGRAGVNEQF

v_gene: TRBV5-6
CDR3aa: ASSLVGRDNEQF

v_gene: TRBV24-1
CDR3aa: ATSSTDQETQY

v_gene: TRBV18
CDR3aa: ASSPLVADTQY

v_gene: TRBV7-3
CDR3aa: ASSPTPNQPQH

v_gene: TRBV10-2
CDR3aa: ASRKDREGETQY

v_gene: TRBV28
CDR3aa: ASSFADRDLYGYT

v_gene: TRBV20-1
CDR3aa: SAGDRVMKGYT

v_gene: TRBV5-1
CDR3aa: ASRTGQTSEQY

v_gene: TRBV5-1
CDR3aa: ASSLETSYGYT

v_gene: TRBV7-2
CDR3aa: ASSFRGYEQY

v_gene: TRBV20-1
CDR3aa: SDKLTGGPRQF

v_gene: TRBV20-1
CDR3aa: SAQELGDFTTDTQY

v_gene: TRBV7-2
CDR3aa: ASSLTYSGQPQH

v_gene: TRBV2
CDR3aa: ASSDLAGGNNEQF

v_gene: TRBV5-1
CDR3aa: ASSPNSNTGELF

v_gene: TRBV19
CDR3aa: ASSVGRETDTQY

v_gene: TRBV5-1
CDR3aa: ASSLAASGYNEQF

v_gene: TRBV3-2
CDR3aa: ASSQNDRATEAF

v_gene: TRBV5-1
CDR3aa: ASSFTTDTQY

v_gene: TRBV24-1
CDR3aa: ATSDLLGTGNTNEQF

v_gene: TRBV14
CDR3aa: ASSQDVPSYNEQF

v_gene: TRBV5-1
CDR3aa: ASSRGQENTEAF

v_gene: TRBV10-3
CDR3aa: AIAGVFSTDTQY

v_gene: TRBV7-2
CDR3aa: ASSLSSNTQY